This TCR beta chain originates from a study of blood T cells in healthy people across ages. Study background: Template switching recovered approximately one barcoded beta molecule for every two T cells.

Healthy Russian Caucasian donors spanned ages about 6 to 100 years. Each of the donors had approximately 10 milliliters of peripheral blood drawn into EDTA-treated Vacutainer tubes. Then a second PCR, running about 6 to 12 cycles, was carried out with a sample-barcoded 5' primer and a J-beta primer mix. TCRdb used MiXCR to reprocess the 5' RACE reads, holding one entry per CDR3 protein. The sample includes fewer than 2,000,000 distinct CDR3 sequences, 35% to 50% of them seen just once. This clonotype showed up just once. Sequencing was performed on blood. The sequence was obtained from a human donor in good health.

For the CDR3, the DNA is TGTGCCAGCAGTTACTCTGGGCCCACATGGCCCCAGCATTTT. Translating it yields CASSYSGPTWPQHF. The chain links TRBV6-2 or TRBV6-3 to TRBJ1-5, with D hard to call. Germline V gene lookup returns CDR1 MNHEY and CDR2 SVGEGT. The CDR3 has 14 amino acids. Trimming stripped 0 bases from V and 9 bases from J, with 12 bases between.